Presented here are 14 T cell receptor beta chains from one specimen sequenced in a study of neurological immune-mediated disorders. The time point is: longitudinal time-point 3. TCRdb recomputed calls from the 5' RACE reads with MiXCR, one row per CDR3 protein. The table has approximately 80,000 distinct CDR3 sequences, around 4.7% seen once. The sample comprised PBMCs. The source of these receptors is a woman aged 55-70 years with multiple sclerosis.

This clonotype has at least ten counts. The rearrangement joins TRBV2 to TRBJ1-5, with D possibly matching TRBD1 (6 bases). Trimming pared 6 bases from V and 7 bases from J, leaving 19 bases between. The CDR3 sequence is 15 residues long. Germline assignment: CDR1 SNHLY and CDR2 FYNNEI. CDR3 sequence reads: CASSAEQGSRQPQHF. CDR3 in DNA: TGTGCCAGCAGCGCGGAACAGGGCTCGCGGCAGCCCCAGCATTTT.

This clonotype was recorded at least ten times. The gene calls are TRBV5-1 and TRBJ1-1, with 7 nucleotides matching TRBD1. CDR1 and CDR2 from the germline V gene are SGHRS and YFSETQ. V shed 4 bases and J 4 bases; nucleotides not matched to a gene: 10. CDR3 length equals 15 residues. DNA for the CDR3: TGCGCCAGCAGCCCCGACAGGGTTGGGAGCACTGAAGCTTTCTTT. The encoded protein is CASSPDRVGSTEAFF.

This clonotype was detected many times. V gene TRBV6-1 combines with J gene TRBJ1-2; D is possibly TRBD1 (5 bases). Trimming took 1 base from V and 3 from J, leaving 12 bases between them. Germline values: CDR1 MNHNS, CDR2 SASEGT. The CDR3 totals 15 residues. CDR3 residues: CASSEGDGGYYGYTF. The DNA of the CDR3 is TGTGCCAGCAGTGAAGGGGACGGAGGATACTATGGCTACACCTTC.

The V and J genes are TRBV5-5 and TRBJ2-7; no definite D call. Between the trimmed V and J ends, which lost 4 bases and 2 bases, there was a span of 16 bases. This CDR3 has 15 residues. Per germline, CDR1 SGHKS and CDR2 YYEKEE (reference sequence). The CDR3 loop reads CASSSTHGSAYEQYF. Here the CDR3 DNA reads TGTGCCAGCAGCAGCACCCACGGGTCCGCCTACGAGCAGTACTTC.

This clonotype was detected many times. The chain joins TRBV7-2 to TRBJ2-1, with 9 bases that match TRBD2. The CDR3 consists of 15 residues. Germline CDR1 is SGHTA and CDR2 is FQGNSA. After removal of 7 bases from V and 3 bases from J, the junction contained 7 bases not matched to a gene. The CDR3 region has the DNA TGTGCCAGCACGATGGGGCGGGGGGGCTACAATGAGCAGTTCTTC. This codes for CASTMGRGGYNEQFF.

This clonotype showed up many times. The V and J genes are TRBV7-8 and TRBJ1-3, with TRBD1 as a possible D gene (6 bases). V was shortened by 5 bases and J by 4 bases, with 18 bases between the two germline ends. CDR1 is SGHVS and CDR2 is FQNEAQ in the germline V gene. The CDR3 has 16 residues. CDR3 sequence (DNA): TGTGCCAGCAGCCCGAGGGGGGGAGTAAGAGGAAACACCATATATTTT. It encodes CASSPRGGVRGNTIYF.

The chain uses TRBV5-1 and TRBJ2-7; 7 nucleotides line up with TRBD1. From germline, CDR1 is SGHRS and CDR2 YFSETQ. This CDR3 has 16 residues. With 0 bases clipped from V and 0 bases from J, the junction kept 6 bases outside the gene matches. The CDR3 DNA sequence: TGCGCCAGCAGCTTGGAGGGCTCAGGGGGCTCCTACGAGCAGTACTTC. Protein: CASSLEGSGGSYEQYF.

As for this clonotype: A single base separates this from a much larger clone, so it may be a read error. The rearrangement joins TRBV20-1 to TRBJ2-5, with D uncertain. The germline gives CDR1 DFQATT, CDR2 SNEGSKA (reference sequence). This CDR3 has 12 amino acids. Trimming removed 6 bases from V and 7 bases from J, with 15 bases in between. The CDR3, as DNA: TGCAGTGCCCCCCTGGGATCCGTGACCCAGTACTTC. It is translated as CSAPLGSVTQYF.

In this sample, this clonotype turned up many times. The chain carries TRBV28 and TRBJ2-5; 12 positions agree with TRBD2. V lost 7 bases and J lost 4; bases outside the gene matches: 10. This CDR3 is built from 16 residues. The germline V gene has CDR1 MDHEN and CDR2 SYDVKM. The CDR3 loop reads CASNPLAGGPGETQYF. In DNA, the CDR3 is TGTGCCAGCAACCCGCTAGCGGGGGGGCCTGGAGAGACCCAGTACTTC.

This clonotype was detected ten times or more. This chain links TRBV20-1 with TRBJ1-1; 8 bases are a match to TRBD1. V dropped 0 bases and J dropped 0; count of bases not matched to a gene: 3. This CDR3 has 15 residues. Germline CDR1 and CDR2: DFQATT and SNEGSKA (reference sequence). The CDR3 DNA is TGCAGTGCTAGAGATCAGGGGGCAGTGAACACTGAAGCTTTCTTT. Its protein product is CSARDQGAVNTEAFF.

This clonotype was counted at least ten times. This sequence joins TRBV7-9 and TRBJ2-1; weak D call: TRBD2 (6 bases). The CDR3 sequence is 13 residues long. Germline V gives CDR1 SEHNR, CDR2 FQNEAQ (reference sequence). V lost 4 bases and J 10 bases, leaving 14 bases between the germline ends. The DNA of the CDR3 is TGTGCCAGCAGCTCGGGGCCCCGGGGGGAGCAGTTCTTC. Translation gives CASSSGPRGEQFF.

This clonotype was counted at least ten times. The J gene is TRBJ2-2, the V gene TRBV9; TRBD1 matches 7 bases. The CDR3 consists of 13 residues. With V trimmed by 2 bases and J by 7 bases, 2 bases remained unmatched. Germline-derived CDR1 and CDR2 are SGDLS and YYNGEE. CDR3 residues: CASSVPGGGELFF. DNA for the CDR3: TGTGCCAGCAGCGTCCCAGGGGGCGGGGAGCTGTTTTTT.

Ten or more counts support this clonotype. The chain is built from TRBV7-6 and TRBJ2-7, with D maybe TRBD1 (5 bases). CDR3 size: 13 residues. V shed 5 bases and J shed 5 bases, with 13 bases lying between them. CDR1 and CDR2 from the germline V gene are SGHVS and FNYEAQ. The CDR3 coding sequence is TGTGCCAGCAGCCCCCCCGGACAAAACGAGCAGTACTTC. It encodes CASSPPGQNEQYF.

This clonotype was observed many times. The V gene is TRBV18, the J gene TRBJ2-5, with 8 bases matching TRBD1. Germline V lookup: CDR1 KGHSH, CDR2 LQKENI. The CDR3 runs 16 residues. J lost 5 bases, V lost 0 bases, and 8 bases had no gene match. CDR3: CASSPPTTGVFETQYF. The CDR3 coding sequence is TGTGCCAGCTCACCACCGACGACAGGGGTGTTTGAGACCCAGTACTTC. The whole variable domain, remainder taken from reference TRBV18 and TRBJ2-5, is NAGVMQNPRHLVRRRGQEARLRCSPMKGHSHVYWYRQLPEEGLKFMVYLQKENIIDESGMPKERFSAEFPKEGPSILRIQQVVRGDSAAYFCASSPPTTGVFETQYFGPGTRLLVL.